These 8 T cell receptor beta chains share one sample of origin, sequenced in a study of blood T cell repertoires in COVID-19. Assay used: immunoSEQ multiplex PCR; TCRdb lists only in-frame clones, some missing. The sample carries some 120,000 clones, more than 90% recorded once. Sequencing was performed on peripheral blood. These TCRs come from a man aged 45 to 65 with active COVID-19.

The CDR3 loop is CATSRLGPDTQYF. CDR3 DNA: TGTGCCACCAGCAGATTGGGGCCGGATACGCAGTATTTT. The chain is built from TRBV15 and TRBJ2-3; D may be TRBD1 (5 bases). The V end lost 2 bases, the J end lost 6 bases, and 9 bases lay between the germline ends. The CDR3 is 13 residues long. Germline V CDR1 and CDR2: LNHNV, YYDKDF (reference sequence).

This clone was observed once. The chain has TRBV29-1 and TRBJ1-3; D is possibly TRBD1 (6 bases). The CDR3 runs 14 residues. Trimming shortened V by 7 bases and J by 3 bases, and 16 bases separated the two germline ends. Germline V gene sequence: CDR1 SQVTM, CDR2 ANQGSEA. Here the CDR3 reads CSASGGLGGNTIYF. The CDR3 coding sequence is TGCAGCGCCTCGGGGGGCTTAGGTGGAAACACCATATATTTT.

The chain has TRBV12-5 and TRBJ1-6; 11 nucleotides agree with TRBD1. V was pared by 2 bases and J by 0 bases, with 6 bases of the junction left unmatched. CDR3 length: 19 residues. CDR1 and CDR2 from the germline V gene are LGHNT and FRNRAP. The CDR3 is CASGLRTGGLSSYNSPLHF. The CDR3 DNA is TGTGCTAGTGGTTTGAGGACAGGGGGCCTGAGCTCCTATAATTCACCCCTCCACTTT.

The V gene is TRBV18, the J gene TRBJ2-7; D perhaps matches TRBD2 (6 bases). The CDR3 has 15 residues. Looked up from germline, CDR1 is KGHSH and CDR2 is LQKENI. Between the trimmed V and J ends, which lost 6 bases and 0 bases, there was a span of 15 bases. In nucleotides, the CDR3 is TGTGCCAGCTCGGCATATGGGGGGTTCTCCTACGAGCAGTACTTC. Its protein is CASSAYGGFSYEQYF.

In DNA form, the CDR3 reads TGTGCCAGCTCACCCTCCCTTGGAGGAGAGACCCAGTACTTC. This translates into CASSPSLGGETQYF. The J gene is TRBJ2-5, the V gene TRBV18, with D perhaps TRBD2 (5 bases). The V end lost 3 bases, the J end lost 4 bases, and 12 bases lay between the germline ends. Germline values: CDR1 KGHSH, CDR2 LQKENI. This CDR3 region has 14 residues.

The table lists this clone with a count of one. The rearrangement uses TRBV18 and TRBJ1-1, with TRBD1 matching 7 bases. There are 13 residues in the CDR3. Trimming removed 2 bases from V and 7 bases from J; junction bases left unmatched: 4. In germline, CDR1 is KGHSH, CDR2 LQKENI. The DNA for the CDR3 is TGTGCCAGCTCACCAGAGCAGGGGGGTGAAGCTTTCTTT. Its translation is CASSPEQGGEAFF.

CDR3 DNA sequence: TGTGCCAGCAGATTCGGGGGAGATACGCAGTATTTT. This sequence encodes CASRFGGDTQYF. The rearrangement links TRBV6-5 to TRBJ2-3, with TRBD2 as a possible D gene (6 bases). The CDR3 loop spans 12 amino acids. Germline assignment: CDR1 MNHEY and CDR2 SVGAGI. V was trimmed by 6 bases and J by 5 bases, leaving 9 bases between them.

This clone appeared once. The rearrangement uses TRBV19 and TRBJ1-2, with TRBD1 matching 9 bases. V shed 7 bases and J 8 bases; nucleotides not matched to a gene: 8. Per germline, CDR1 LNHDA and CDR2 SQIVND (reference sequence). CDR3 length equals 13 residues. The CDR3: CASMGTGPGGYTF. DNA of the CDR3: TGTGCCAGTATGGGGACAGGGCCTGGGGGCTACACCTTC.